This T cell receptor (beta chain) derives from a study of identical twins. Study outcomes and limitations: Its conclusions, products of cross-sectional statistical analysis, did not come from following the same donors.

TCRdb called the 5' RACE reads again in MiXCR, with one record for every CDR3 protein. The repertoire consists of 200,000 to 250,000 distinct CDR3 sequences, with 12% occurring once and the leading ten covering 4%. This clonotype was observed many times. The antigen remains undetermined. Trimming removed 2 bases from V and 5 bases from J, with 3 bases in between. CDR1 and CDR2 (germline): LGHDT, YNNKEL (reference sequence). This CDR3 region has 12 residues. These data also featured in a second study, about yellow fever vaccine responses in identical twins.

V gene TRBV3-1 combines with J gene TRBJ2-2; no firm D call. The sequence was obtained from a woman between 18 and 29 years old in good health. Input material: memory (CD45RO+) T cells sorted from blood. CDR3: CASSQKTGELFF. CDR3 nucleotides: TGTGCCAGCAGCCAAAAGACCGGGGAGCTGTTTTTT.